The clone carrying this T cell receptor beta chain came up a few times. The antigen remains unidentified. Constant-segment-primed 5'RACE gave TCR alpha and TCR beta cDNA libraries with sample barcodes and UMIs. One entry per CDR3 protein results from TCRdb running MiXCR on the 5' RACE reads. This sample has roughly 80,000 distinct CDR3 sequences; roughly 14% occur once, and the top ten carry 30% to 35%. The data stem from a study of T-cell memory formation after mild COVID-19. Across the whole study: TCR clusters were largely donor specific.

Overall study results and limits: Contracting CD4+ clones lay largely in CM and EM, with CD8+ ones residing in EMRA. Clonal second-wave expansions that peaked on day 37 had unconfirmed SARS-CoV-2 specificity.

The sequence derives from an adult woman who had mild COVID-19 (a few samples of this study predate the infection). Cell type and time point are not known. The sequencing sample was made of PBMCs or a T cell subset sorted from them (not recorded which).

CDR3 amino acids: CASSPVGETQYF. The CDR3 nucleotides are TGTGCCAGCAGCCCTGTGGGGGAGACCCAGTACTTC. The V and J genes are TRBV14 and TRBJ2-5; no clear D. The CDR3 contains 12 residues. Germline lookup yields CDR1 SGHDN and CDR2 FVKESK. Trimming cost V 4 bases and J 5 bases, with 8 bases left between them.